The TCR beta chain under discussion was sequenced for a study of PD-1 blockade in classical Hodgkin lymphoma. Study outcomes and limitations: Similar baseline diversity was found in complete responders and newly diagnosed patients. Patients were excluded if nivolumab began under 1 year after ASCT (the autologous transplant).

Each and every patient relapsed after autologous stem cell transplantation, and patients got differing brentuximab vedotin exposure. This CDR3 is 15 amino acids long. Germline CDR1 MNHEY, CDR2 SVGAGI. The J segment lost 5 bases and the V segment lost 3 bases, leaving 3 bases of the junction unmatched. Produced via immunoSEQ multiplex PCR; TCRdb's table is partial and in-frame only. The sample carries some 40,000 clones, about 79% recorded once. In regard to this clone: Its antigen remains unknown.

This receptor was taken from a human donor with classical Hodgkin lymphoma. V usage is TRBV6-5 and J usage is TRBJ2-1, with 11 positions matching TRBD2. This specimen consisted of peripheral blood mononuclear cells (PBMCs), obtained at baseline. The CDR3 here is CASSYQLAGDNEQFF. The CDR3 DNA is TGTGCCAGCAGTTATCAACTAGCGGGAGACAATGAGCAGTTCTTC.